A selection of T cell receptor beta chains follows, all from one sample in a study of cytomegalovirus exposure and HLA in healthy donors. Using immunoSEQ multiplex PCR, the repertoire was profiled, and TCRdb retains in-frame clones only, with some absent. This table holds around 300,000 clones, 87% found once. The sample consisted of PBMCs. The source is a woman aged 25-40 years in good health and CMV-seropositive. Both conserved end residues are part of each CDR3. The D gene is left open where the match is weak. Clone size is shown for a subset of rows, as once, few, many or a class of expanded clone.

TRBJ2-1 | NA | NA | TRBV10-3 | CAISELGGLNEQFF | TGTGCCATCAGTGAGCTAGGAGGACTCAATGAGCAGTTCTTC
TRBJ2-7 | NA | TRBD2 | TRBV6-5 | CASSHGASGSNEQYF | TGTGCCAGCAGTCACGGGGCTAGCGGGAGTAACGAGCAGTACTTC
TRBJ1-5 | NA | NA | TRBV9 | CASGGVQPQHF | TGTGCCAGCGGAGGGGTTCAGCCCCAGCATTTT
TRBJ1-2 | few | TRBD1 | TRBV5-4 | CASSFDRAIDGYTF | TGTGCCAGCAGCTTCGACAGGGCGATTGATGGCTACACCTTC
TRBJ2-4 | NA | NA | TRBV6-5 | CASTRQLAKNIQYF | TGTGCCAGCACCCGACAGTTAGCCAAAAACATTCAGTACTTC
TRBJ2-7 | NA | NA | TRBV5-1 | CASSLNWGTYEQYF | TGCGCCAGCAGCTTGAATTGGGGGACCTACGAGCAGTACTTC
TRBJ1-2 | NA | NA | TRBV27 | CASRIKANYGYTF | TGTGCCAGCAGAATTAAGGCTAACTATGGCTACACCTTC
TRBJ1-2 | NA | NA | TRBV29-1 | CSVEEGNYGYTF | TGCAGCGTTGAAGAGGGGAACTATGGCTACACCTTC
TRBJ2-6 | NA | TRBD1 | TRBV27 | CASSGQGLGSGANVLTF | TGTGCCAGCAGTGGACAGGGCTTAGGCTCTGGGGCCAACGTCCTGACTTTC
TRBJ1-4 | once | NA | TRBV4-3 | CASSQAWRSNEKLFF | TGCGCCAGCAGCCAAGCTTGGAGGAGTAATGAAAAACTGTTTTTT
TRBJ2-2 | NA | NA | TRBV5-4 | CASSQRAAAGELFF | TGTGCCAGCAGCCAAAGGGCGGCGGCCGGGGAGCTGTTTTTT